Here is one TCR beta chain with its context. CD25-based Treg depletion was applied to purified naive CD4+ T cells. CDR1 is DFQATT and CDR2 is SNEGSKA in the germline V gene (reference sequence). The CDR3 runs 13 residues. Trimming took 4 bases from V and 8 from J; bases not matched to a gene: 9. Semi-nested PCR with Nested Universal Primer A followed constant-region reverse priming of full-length variable regions. From the 5' RACE reads, TCRdb called clonotypes with MiXCR, one entry per CDR3 protein. The sample shows about 8,900 distinct CDR3 sequences, approximately 26% of them seen only once. Sequencing was performed on naive CD4+ T cells sorted from a lymph node. Subset given: naive CD4+ T cells, CD4+CD45RA+CD25-. The TCR originated in a female donor with breast cancer. The chain links TRBV20-1 to TRBJ1-2; TRBD1 matches 8 bases. In nucleotides, the CDR3 is TGCAGTGCTAAAACAGGGGGAGGTCAGGGCTACACCTTC. Translated, it gives CSAKTGGGQGYTF.